The 13 T cell receptor beta chains listed next were all sequenced from one sample in a study of shared clonotypes between healthy human individuals. Data came from immunoSEQ multiplex PCR; TCRdb stores just in-frame clones and leaves some out. The sample has about 1.5 million clones, 95% to 99% seen once; the top ten hold less than 0.55%. Sequenced sample: naive CD4+ T cells sorted from blood. Described subset: CD45RA+ positively selected. The origin of the receptors is a man between 25 and 39 years old in good health.

The rearrangement uses TRBV5-1 and TRBJ2-1, with D perhaps TRBD2 (7 bases). The germline gives CDR1 SGHRS, CDR2 YFSETQ. The CDR3 sequence is 16 residues long. V lost 1 base and J lost 9, with 20 bases in between. The CDR3 reads CASSLWTSRLDSEQFF. CDR3 DNA: TGCGCCAGCAGCTTGTGGACTAGTCGATTGGACAGTGAGCAGTTCTTC.

The chain carries TRBV7-9 and TRBJ2-2, with D tentatively TRBD2 (6 bases). The V and J ends lost 6 bases and 2 bases respectively, with 16 bases between them. The CDR3 runs 16 residues. The germline V gene encodes CDR1 SEHNR and CDR2 FQNEAQ (reference sequence). CDR3 nucleotides: TGTGCCAGCAGTCCGCATGGGACTCTCAACACCGGGGAGCTGTTTTTT. Residues: CASSPHGTLNTGELFF.

V gene TRBV18 combines with J gene TRBJ1-5; TRBD1 aligns across 7 bases. This CDR3 has 15 amino acids. Germline V gene lookup returns CDR1 KGHSH and CDR2 LQKENI. The V gene end was trimmed by 4 bases and the J gene end by 6 bases; junction bases not matched to a gene: 9. In DNA form, the CDR3 reads TGTGCCAGCTCACTCACGGGACAGAGGTCTCAGCCCCAGCATTTT. Its protein is CASSLTGQRSQPQHF.

This clone was picked up one time. V usage is TRBV28 and J usage is TRBJ1-5; D is uncertain. The CDR3 loop spans 14 amino acids. V was shortened by 3 bases and J by 2 bases, with 8 bases between the two germline ends. CDR1 is MDHEN, CDR2 SYDVKM, per germline. The chain's CDR3 is CASSLSRRNQPQHF. In DNA form, the CDR3 reads TGTGCCAGCAGTTTGAGTAGGCGCAATCAGCCCCAGCATTTT.

The V gene is TRBV25-1, the J gene TRBJ1-1, with TRBD1 matching 7 bases. Germline CDR1 MGHDK, CDR2 SYGVNS. This CDR3 contains 13 residues. Trimming removed 7 bases from V and 6 bases from J; junction bases left unmatched: 8. CDR3 residues: CASIDRVRAEAFF. In DNA form, the CDR3 reads TGTGCCAGCATTGACAGGGTGAGGGCTGAAGCTTTCTTT. Full variable domain (rest looked up from reference TRBV25-1 and TRBJ1-1): EADIYQTPRYLVIGTGKKITLECSQTMGHDKMYWYQQDPGMELHLIHYSYGVNSTEKGDLSSESTVSRIRTEHFPLTLESARPSHTSQYLCASIDRVRAEAFFGQGTRLTVV.

The chain uses TRBV29-1 and TRBJ2-5; D possibly uses TRBD1 or TRBD2 (5 bases each). This CDR3 spans 11 amino acids. Trimming stripped 6 bases from V and 5 bases from J, with 10 bases between. CDR1 and CDR2 (germline): SQVTM, ANQGSEA. For the CDR3, the DNA is TGCAGCGTGTGGGGGATTGAGACCCAGTACTTC. Its translation: CSVWGIETQYF.

The table lists this clone with a few counts. The chain joins TRBV10-1 to TRBJ2-2, with a possible D match to TRBD2 (5 bases). The ends were cut back, 3 bases at V and 4 bases at J, with 18 bases in the middle. CDR3 length: 17 amino acids. Germline-derived CDR1 and CDR2 are WNHNN and SYGVQD (reference sequence). The CDR3 protein is CASSEGRLAESTGELFF. DNA of the CDR3: TGCGCCAGCAGTGAAGGGAGACTGGCCGAGAGCACCGGGGAGCTGTTTTTT.

The V gene is TRBV27, the J gene TRBJ2-7; no reliable D call. Germline CDR1 reads MNHEY; CDR2 reads SMNVEV (reference sequence). This CDR3 contains 15 residues. Trimming cost V 6 bases and J 2 bases, with 17 bases left between them. Here the CDR3 reads CASRKEPGLAYEQYF. The CDR3 nucleotides read TGTGCCAGCAGAAAAGAGCCAGGCCTTGCCTACGAGCAGTACTTC.

V is TRBV19 and J is TRBJ1-5; D not certain. This CDR3 contains 15 residues. Germline V gene lookup returns CDR1 LNHDA and CDR2 SQIVND (reference sequence). The ends were cut back, 2 bases at V and 7 bases at J, with 15 bases in the middle. The CDR3 region is CASSILAKTGQPQHF. The CDR3 nucleotides read TGTGCCAGTAGTATACTGGCGAAAACGGGCCAGCCCCAGCATTTT. Supplemented by reference TRBV19 and TRBJ1-5, the full variable domain reads DGGITQSPKYLFRKEGQNVTLSCEQNLNHDAMYWYRQDPGQGLRLIYYSQIVNDFQKGDIAEGYSVSREKKESFPLTVTSAQKNPTAFYLCASSILAKTGQPQHFGDGTRLSIL.

The chain joins TRBV2 to TRBJ1-2; D ambiguous. V shed 3 bases and J shed 4 bases, with 12 bases lying between them. The germline V gene encodes CDR1 SNHLY and CDR2 FYNNEI. CDR3 length equals 14 residues. CDR3 protein: CASSDVGRSYGYTF. CDR3 bases: TGTGCCAGCAGTGATGTGGGCCGGAGCTATGGCTACACCTTC.

V is TRBV5-1 and J is TRBJ2-5; D may be TRBD2 (6 bases). V gave up 3 bases and J gave up 5 bases, with 11 bases separating them. The CDR3 runs 13 residues. Germline V CDR1 and CDR2: SGHRS, YFSETQ. The CDR3 spells CASSYAGTETQYF. CDR3 DNA sequence: TGCGCCAGCAGCTACGCCGGGACTGAGACCCAGTACTTC.

The chain has TRBV9 and TRBJ2-7, with 10 positions matching TRBD2. Germline V gene sequence: CDR1 SGDLS, CDR2 YYNGEE. The junction had 5 bases not matched to a gene; V was cut back by 0 bases and J by 2 bases. The CDR3 spans 16 residues. CDR3: CASSVGLAGDPYEQYF. In DNA, the CDR3 is TGTGCCAGCAGCGTAGGCCTAGCGGGAGACCCCTACGAGCAGTACTTC.

The chain joins TRBV19 to TRBJ2-7, with 13 positions matching TRBD2. Germline V lookup: CDR1 LNHDA, CDR2 SQIVND (reference sequence). CDR3 size: 18 residues. J was trimmed by 3 bases and V by 6 bases; bases with no gene match: 14. The CDR3 is CASSRGTSGAPFRYEQYF. The DNA for the CDR3 is TGTGCCAGTAGCAGAGGGACTAGCGGGGCCCCTTTCCGCTACGAGCAGTACTTC.